This TCR beta chain derives from a study of T cells in Graves' hyperthyroidism and ophthalmopathy. The study excluded patients with uncontrolled infection, other autoimmune disease, pregnancy or lactation. CDR3 length equals 13 residues. Germline V gene sequence: CDR1 LNHDA, CDR2 SQIVND (reference sequence). Trimming removed 9 bases at V and 4 bases at J, with 15 bases between. From RNA transcripts, TCR beta CDR3 regions were amplified. RT-PCR in the first round (using the HTBI primer set) targeted the TCR CDR3. A single record per CDR3 protein comes from TCRdb applying MiXCR to the multiplex PCR reads. The data show over 700,000 distinct CDR3 sequences, approximately 40% seen once. Ten or more counts support this clonotype.

The rearrangement joins TRBV19 to TRBJ2-5; the D gene is possibly TRBD2 (6 bases). The clonotype originates from a man aged 18 to 29 with Graves' hyperthyroidism. Sequenced material: blood. CDR3 in DNA: TGTGCCAGCGAGACGTACGGGGGAGAGACCCAGTACTTC. Its translation is CASETYGGETQYF.